What follows describes a single T cell receptor (beta chain). The data were obtained in a study of blood T cell repertoires in COVID-19. Study-wide background: Spain, Italy and the United States supplied samples that represented acute and convalescent COVID-19.

Method: immunoSEQ multiplex PCR; TCRdb's copy keeps in-frame clones and lacks some. The profile covers 100,000 to 150,000 clones, with approximately 74% appearing a single time and 5.5% to 7.5% taken by the ten largest. V shed 1 base and J shed 4 bases, with 17 bases lying between them. CDR3 length: 17 residues. Germline V CDR1 and CDR2: SGHTA, FQGNSA. The genes are TRBV7-2 and TRBJ1-3; no firm D call. The source material was peripheral blood. The sequence derives from a man at least 80 years old with COVID-19, enrolled during active disease. The CDR3 nucleotides are TGTGCCAGCAGCTTAGGAATCGGGTCGGGGATCGGAAACACCATATATTTT. Encoded protein: CASSLGIGSGIGNTIYF.